Given below is one T cell receptor (beta chain) in context. This clone was recorded once. The antigen it binds to is not known. It has no much larger one-base neighbor in the sample; base qualities were not kept. This entry belongs to a study of memory CD4+ T cells and cytomegalovirus serostatus (dated by TCRdb to about 2019). Concerning the study at large: The cohort comprised 33 healthy Belgian adults, 9 CMV seropositive and around 24 CMV seronegative. The study sequenced CD4+ memory TCRbeta repertoires of a Belgian cohort with known cytomegalovirus serostatus to replicate a published TCR-based CMV serostatus classifier.

A FACSAria II was used to sort memory CD4+ T cells, defined as single viable CD3+CD4+CD8-CD45RO+ cells. CMV serostatus was determined with a Roche Elecsys assay detecting serum IgG against CMV pp150, pp28, p38 and p52. After thawing, total CD4+ T cells were enriched by positive selection with CD4 magnetic microbeads. The samples came from a separate study whose specific focus was interrogating the CD4+ T cell memory repertoire. Peripheral blood mononuclear cells were isolated and cryopreserved according to standard operating procedures, and serum was stored at -80 degrees C. The staining used CD3-PerCP (BW264/56), CD4-APC (RPA-T4), CD45RO-PE (UCHT1) and CD8-Pacific Orange (3B5) antibodies, and Sytox blue was used to exclude non-viable cells. Findings and caveats that apply to the study as a whole: Only CD4+CD45RO+ memory cells were sequenced, in contrast to the original study, which included naive and memory CD4+ and CD8+ populations. Of 150 to 200 previously reported CMV-associated TCRbeta sequences, around 67 appeared in the CD4+ memory repertoires, each in one to five individuals. For CMV serostatus prediction, a median bootstrapped AUC of approximately 0.95 was reached with the original framework, and a median bootstrapped AUC of approximately 0.92 was reached with a US-trained random forest. The results were interpreted as suggesting that the CMV-associated TCR signature is mostly present in the CD4+ memory repertoire. On the Belgian cohort, the classifier based on the original framework reached a median bootstrapped AUC of roughly 0.96, with a 95% CI of 0.76-1.00.

Inclusive of the bounding cysteine and phenylalanine, the CDR3 is 15 residues long. CDR3 DNA is the only sequence kept; it has 45 bases, read in frame from the first base. Trimming accounts for 6 bases at V and 4 bases at J, while the number of junction bases matched to no gene is 8. The germline V gene encodes CDR1 LNHDA and CDR2 SQIVND (reference sequence). The Quick-DNA Microprep Kit was used to extract genomic DNA from the sorted cells. TCRbeta DNA was amplified with the immunoSEQ hsTCRbeta kit following the manufacturer's protocol. An Illumina MiSeq instrument was used to sequence the TCRbeta libraries. The authors' analysis ran thus. After out-of-frame sequences were removed, 2,204,828 distinct TCRbeta sequences remained, averaging around 61,000 per individual. Each individual was scored using the number of 150 to 200 previously reported CMV-associated TCRbeta sequences that the individual carried and the total number of productive distinct TCRbeta sequences. A beta-binomial model was reimplemented in Python, and scikit-learn random forests with default parameters were trained on US cohort data. Classifier performance on the Belgian cohort was summarized as median AUC with percentile confidence intervals calculated over 10,000 bootstrap iterations. The table was pulled from immuneACCESS by TCRdb, which kept in-frame rearrangements only. Such tables lose some clones; where checked, under half of the loss comes from unresolved V genes, and the rest has no known cause. From that table come the V and J calls and clone size; the DNA was used to work out D and trimming. The sample data list 35,000 to 40,000 clones, and around 80% of these were observed just once. Clones ranked in the top ten supply roughly 5% of the sample.

This clonotype was obtained from an adult in good health and CMV-seropositive. The chain was built from TRBV19 and TRBJ1-5, with 8 bases aligning to TRBD1. What was sequenced was memory CD4+ T cells from blood. The DNA is TGTGCCAGTAGGCCACAGGGGGGGGGTAATCAGCCCCAGCATTTT. It is translated as CASRPQGGGNQPQHF.